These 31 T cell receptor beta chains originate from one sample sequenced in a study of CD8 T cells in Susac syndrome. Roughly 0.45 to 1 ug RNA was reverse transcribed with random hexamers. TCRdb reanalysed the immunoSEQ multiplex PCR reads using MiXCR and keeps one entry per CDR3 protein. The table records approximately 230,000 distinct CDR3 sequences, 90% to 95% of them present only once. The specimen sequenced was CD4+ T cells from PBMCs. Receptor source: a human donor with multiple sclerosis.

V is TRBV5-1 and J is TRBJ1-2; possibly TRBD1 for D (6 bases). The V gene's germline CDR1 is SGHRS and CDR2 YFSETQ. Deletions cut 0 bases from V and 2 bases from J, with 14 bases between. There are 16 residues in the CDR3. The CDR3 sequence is CASSLVRAGDNYGYTF. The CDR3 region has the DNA TGCGCCAGCAGCTTGGTTCGGGCAGGGGACAACTATGGCTACACCTTC.

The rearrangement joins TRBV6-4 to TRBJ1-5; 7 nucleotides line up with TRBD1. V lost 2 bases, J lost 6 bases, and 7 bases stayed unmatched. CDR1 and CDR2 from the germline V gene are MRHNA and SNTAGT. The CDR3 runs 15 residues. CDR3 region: CASSDVWDSGQPQHF. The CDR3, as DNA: TGTGCCAGCAGTGACGTCTGGGACAGCGGTCAGCCCCAGCATTTT.

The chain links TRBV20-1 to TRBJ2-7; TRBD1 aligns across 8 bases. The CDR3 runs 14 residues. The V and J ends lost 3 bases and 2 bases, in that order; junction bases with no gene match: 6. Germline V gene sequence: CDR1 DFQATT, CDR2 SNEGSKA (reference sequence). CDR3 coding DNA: TGCAGTGCTAGCCCAGGGGGCAGGGCCTACGAGCAGTACTTC. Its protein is CSASPGGRAYEQYF.

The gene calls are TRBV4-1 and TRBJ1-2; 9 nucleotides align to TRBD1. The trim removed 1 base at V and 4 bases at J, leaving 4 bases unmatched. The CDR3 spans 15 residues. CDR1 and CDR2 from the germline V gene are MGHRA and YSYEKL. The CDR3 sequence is CASSQVQGAFYGYTF. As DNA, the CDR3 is TGCGCCAGCAGCCAAGTACAGGGGGCTTTCTATGGCTACACCTTC.

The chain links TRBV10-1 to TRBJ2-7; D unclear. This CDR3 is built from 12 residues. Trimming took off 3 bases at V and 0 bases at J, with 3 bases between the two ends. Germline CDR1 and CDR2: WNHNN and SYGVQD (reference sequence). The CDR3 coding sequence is TGCGCCAGCAGTGACGGCTCCTACGAGCAGTACTTC. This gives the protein CASSDGSYEQYF.

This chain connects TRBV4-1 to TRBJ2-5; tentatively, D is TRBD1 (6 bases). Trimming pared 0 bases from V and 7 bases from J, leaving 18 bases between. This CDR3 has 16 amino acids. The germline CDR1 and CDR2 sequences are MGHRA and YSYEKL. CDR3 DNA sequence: TGCGCCAGCAGCCAAGATGATTCGTCAGGGGCCGGGACCCAGTACTTC. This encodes CASSQDDSSGAGTQYF.

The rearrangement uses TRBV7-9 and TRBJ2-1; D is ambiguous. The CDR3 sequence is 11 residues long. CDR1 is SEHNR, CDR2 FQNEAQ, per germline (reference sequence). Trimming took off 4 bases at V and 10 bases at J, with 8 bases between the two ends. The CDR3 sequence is CASSSEPEQFF. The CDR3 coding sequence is TGTGCCAGCAGCTCTGAACCCGAGCAGTTCTTC.

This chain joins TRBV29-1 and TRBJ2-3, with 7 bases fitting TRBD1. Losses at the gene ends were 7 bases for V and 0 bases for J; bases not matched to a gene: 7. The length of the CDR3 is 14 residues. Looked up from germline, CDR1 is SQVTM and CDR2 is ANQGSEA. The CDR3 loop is CSGLTGTSTDTQYF. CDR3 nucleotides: TGCAGCGGTCTGACAGGGACAAGCACAGATACGCAGTATTTT.

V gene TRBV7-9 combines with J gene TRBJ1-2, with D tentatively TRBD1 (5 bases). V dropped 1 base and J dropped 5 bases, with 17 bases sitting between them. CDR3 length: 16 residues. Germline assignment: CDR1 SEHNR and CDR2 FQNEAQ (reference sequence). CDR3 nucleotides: TGTGCCAGCAGCTTAGGGGGGGACTTGTCGTTGTATGGCTACACCTTC. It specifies CASSLGGDLSLYGYTF.

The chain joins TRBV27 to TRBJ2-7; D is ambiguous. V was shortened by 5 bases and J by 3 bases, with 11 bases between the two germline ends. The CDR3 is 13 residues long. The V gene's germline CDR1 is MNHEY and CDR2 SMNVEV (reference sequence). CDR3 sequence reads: CASSPGKRYEQYV. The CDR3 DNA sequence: TGTGCCAGCAGTCCTGGTAAGCGCTACGAGCAGTACGTC.

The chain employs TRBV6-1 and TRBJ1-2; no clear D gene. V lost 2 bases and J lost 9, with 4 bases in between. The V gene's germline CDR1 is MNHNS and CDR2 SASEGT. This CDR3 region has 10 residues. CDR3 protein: CASSENRYTF. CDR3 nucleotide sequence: TGTGCCAGCAGTGAAAATCGCTACACCTTC.

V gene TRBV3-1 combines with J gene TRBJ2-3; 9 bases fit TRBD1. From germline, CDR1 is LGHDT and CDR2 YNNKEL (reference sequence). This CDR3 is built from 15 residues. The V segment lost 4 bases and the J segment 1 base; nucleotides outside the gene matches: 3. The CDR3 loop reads CASSRTGVRTDTQYF. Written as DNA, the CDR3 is TGTGCCAGCAGCCGGACAGGGGTGCGCACAGATACGCAGTATTTT.

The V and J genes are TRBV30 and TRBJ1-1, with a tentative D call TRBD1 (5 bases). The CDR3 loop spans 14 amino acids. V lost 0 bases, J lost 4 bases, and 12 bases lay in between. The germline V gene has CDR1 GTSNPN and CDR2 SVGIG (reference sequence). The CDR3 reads CAWSVTGAATEAFF. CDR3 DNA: TGTGCCTGGAGTGTAACCGGGGCCGCCACTGAAGCTTTCTTT.

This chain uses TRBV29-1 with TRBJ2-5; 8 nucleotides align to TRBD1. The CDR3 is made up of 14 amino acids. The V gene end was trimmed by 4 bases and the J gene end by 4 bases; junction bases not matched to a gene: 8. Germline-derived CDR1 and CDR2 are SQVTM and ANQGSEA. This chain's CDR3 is CSVGWQGAGETQYF. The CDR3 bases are TGCAGCGTTGGGTGGCAGGGGGCGGGAGAGACCCAGTACTTC.

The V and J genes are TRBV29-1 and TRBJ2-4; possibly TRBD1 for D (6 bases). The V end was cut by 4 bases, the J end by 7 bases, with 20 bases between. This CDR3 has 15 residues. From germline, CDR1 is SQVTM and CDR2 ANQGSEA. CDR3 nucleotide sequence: TGCAGCGTTGGATCGGTTGTGGGGGCTCGGAACATTCAGTACTTC. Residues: CSVGSVVGARNIQYF.

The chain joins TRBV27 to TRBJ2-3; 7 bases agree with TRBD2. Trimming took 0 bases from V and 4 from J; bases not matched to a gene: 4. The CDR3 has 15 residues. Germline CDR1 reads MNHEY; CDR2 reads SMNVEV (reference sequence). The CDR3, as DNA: TGTGCCAGCAGTTTATCGACGGGGAGGGCAGATACGCAGTATTTT. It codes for CASSLSTGRADTQYF.

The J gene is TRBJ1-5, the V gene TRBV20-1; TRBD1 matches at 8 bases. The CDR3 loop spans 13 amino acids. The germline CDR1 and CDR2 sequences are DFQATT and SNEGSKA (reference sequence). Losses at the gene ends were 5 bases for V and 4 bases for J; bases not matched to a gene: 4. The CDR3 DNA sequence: TGCAGTGCTTTTACAGGGGGAAATCAGCCCCAGCATTTT. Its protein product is CSAFTGGNQPQHF.

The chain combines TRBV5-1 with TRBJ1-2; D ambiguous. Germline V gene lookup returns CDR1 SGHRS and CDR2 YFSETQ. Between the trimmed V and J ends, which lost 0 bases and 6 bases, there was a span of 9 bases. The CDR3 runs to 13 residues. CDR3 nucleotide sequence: TGCGCCAGCAGCTTGGAAGCGATCGATGGCTACACCTTC. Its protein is CASSLEAIDGYTF.

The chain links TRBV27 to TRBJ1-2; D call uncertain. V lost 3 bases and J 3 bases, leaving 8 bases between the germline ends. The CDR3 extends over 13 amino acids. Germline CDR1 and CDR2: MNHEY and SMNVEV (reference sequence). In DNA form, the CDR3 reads TGTGCCAGCAGTTTGACGAAGGACTATGGCTACACCTTC. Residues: CASSLTKDYGYTF.

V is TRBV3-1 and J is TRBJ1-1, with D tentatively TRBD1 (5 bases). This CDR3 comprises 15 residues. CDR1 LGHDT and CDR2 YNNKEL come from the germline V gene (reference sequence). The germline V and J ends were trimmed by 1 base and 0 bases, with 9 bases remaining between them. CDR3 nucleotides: TGTGCCAGCAGCCAAGCGGGGACTTTGAACACTGAAGCTTTCTTT. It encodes CASSQAGTLNTEAFF.

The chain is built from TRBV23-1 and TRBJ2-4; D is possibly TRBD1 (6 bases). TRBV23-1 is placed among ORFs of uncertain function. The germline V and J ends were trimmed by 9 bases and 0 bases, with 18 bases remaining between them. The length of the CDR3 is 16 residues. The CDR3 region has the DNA TGCGCCAGGGGATCTCAGGGGTGCCTAGCCAAAAACATTCAGTACTTC. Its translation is CARGSQGCLAKNIQYF.

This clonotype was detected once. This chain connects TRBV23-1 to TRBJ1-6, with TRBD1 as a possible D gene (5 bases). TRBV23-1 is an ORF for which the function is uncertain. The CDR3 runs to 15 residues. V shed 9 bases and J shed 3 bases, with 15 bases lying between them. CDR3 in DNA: TGCGCCAGACGTTCCGGGACCAACTATAATTCACCCCTCCACTTT. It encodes CARRSGTNYNSPLHF.

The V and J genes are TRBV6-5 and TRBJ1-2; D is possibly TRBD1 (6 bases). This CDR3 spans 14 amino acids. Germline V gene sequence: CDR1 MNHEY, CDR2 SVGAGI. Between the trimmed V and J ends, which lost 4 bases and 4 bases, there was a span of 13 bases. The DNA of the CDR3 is TGTGCCAGCAGTTCCAGGGGAGAGAGCTATGGCTACACCTTC. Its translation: CASSSRGESYGYTF.

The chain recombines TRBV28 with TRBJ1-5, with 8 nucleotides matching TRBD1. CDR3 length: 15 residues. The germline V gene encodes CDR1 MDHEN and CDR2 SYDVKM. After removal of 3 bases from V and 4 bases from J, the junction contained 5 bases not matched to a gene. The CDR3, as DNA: TGTGCCAGCAGTTTTCAGGGGGCGAAGAATCAGCCCCAGCATTTT. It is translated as CASSFQGAKNQPQHF. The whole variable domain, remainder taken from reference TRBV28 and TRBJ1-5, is DVKVTQSSRYLVKRTGEKVFLECVQDMDHENMFWYRQDPGLGLRLIYFSYDVKMKEKGDIPEGYSVSREKKERFSLILESASTNQTSMYLCASSFQGAKNQPQHFGDGTRLSIL.

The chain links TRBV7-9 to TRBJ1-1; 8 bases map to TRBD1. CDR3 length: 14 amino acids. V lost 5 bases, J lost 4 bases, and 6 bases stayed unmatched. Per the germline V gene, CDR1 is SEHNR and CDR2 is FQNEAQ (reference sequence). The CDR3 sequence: CASSHRGTGTEAFF. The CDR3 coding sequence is TGTGCCAGCAGCCACCGCGGGACAGGCACTGAAGCTTTCTTT.

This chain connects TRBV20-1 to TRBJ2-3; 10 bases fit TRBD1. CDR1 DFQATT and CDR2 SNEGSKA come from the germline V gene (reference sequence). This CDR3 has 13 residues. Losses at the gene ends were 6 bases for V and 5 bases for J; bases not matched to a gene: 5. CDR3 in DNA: TGCAGTGCCCGGGGACAGGGGAAAGATACGCAGTATTTT. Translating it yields CSARGQGKDTQYF.

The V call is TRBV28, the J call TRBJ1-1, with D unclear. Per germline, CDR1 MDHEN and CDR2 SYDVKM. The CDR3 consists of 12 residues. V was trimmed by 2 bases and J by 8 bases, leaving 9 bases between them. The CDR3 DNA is TGTGCCAGCAGTTTAAGACCGCTGGAAGCTTTCTTT. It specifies CASSLRPLEAFF. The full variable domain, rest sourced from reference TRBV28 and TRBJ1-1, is DVKVTQSSRYLVKRTGEKVFLECVQDMDHENMFWYRQDPGLGLRLIYFSYDVKMKEKGDIPEGYSVSREKKERFSLILESASTNQTSMYLCASSLRPLEAFFGQGTRLTVV.

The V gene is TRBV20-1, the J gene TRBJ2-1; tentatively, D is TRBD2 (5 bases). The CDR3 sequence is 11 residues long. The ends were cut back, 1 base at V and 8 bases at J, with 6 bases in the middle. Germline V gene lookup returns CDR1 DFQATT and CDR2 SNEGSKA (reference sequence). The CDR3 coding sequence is TGCAGTGCTAGAGCCGGGGATGAGCAGTTCTTC. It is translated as CSARAGDEQFF.

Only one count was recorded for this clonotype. The CDR3 DNA follows: TGTGCCAGCAGCCCCCATGGGGATATCAATGAAAAACTGTTTTTT. Its protein product is CASSPHGDINEKLFF. V gene TRBV28 combines with J gene TRBJ1-4, with D uncertain. The V end lost 6 bases, the J end lost 5 bases, and 16 bases lay between the germline ends. Germline loops: CDR1 MDHEN, CDR2 SYDVKM. This CDR3 contains 15 residues.

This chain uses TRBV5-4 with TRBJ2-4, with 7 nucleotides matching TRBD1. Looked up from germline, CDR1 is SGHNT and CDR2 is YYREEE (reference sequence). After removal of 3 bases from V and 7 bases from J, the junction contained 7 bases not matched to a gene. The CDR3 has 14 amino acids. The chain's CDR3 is CASSSPTGWNIQYF. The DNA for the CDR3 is TGTGCCAGCAGCTCCCCGACAGGGTGGAACATTCAGTACTTC.

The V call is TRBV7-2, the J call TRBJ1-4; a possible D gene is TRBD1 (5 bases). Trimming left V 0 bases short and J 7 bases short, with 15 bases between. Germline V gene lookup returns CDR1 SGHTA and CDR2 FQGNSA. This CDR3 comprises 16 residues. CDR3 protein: CASSLASGRGGEKLFF. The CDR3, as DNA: TGTGCCAGCAGCTTAGCTTCAGGGAGAGGAGGTGAAAAACTGTTTTTT. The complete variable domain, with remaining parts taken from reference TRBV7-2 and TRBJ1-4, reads GAGVSQSPSNKVTEKGKDVELRCDPISGHTALYWYRQSLGQGLEFLIYFQGNSAPDKSGLPSDRFSAERTGGSVSTLTIQRTQQEDSAVYLCASSLASGRGGEKLFFGSGTQLSVL.